This T cell receptor beta chain stems from a study of T cell repertoires in cytomegalovirus infection (dated by TCRdb to between 2018 and 2021). With respect to the entire study: Donor HLA type was relevant to the analysis, as public TCR beta signatures indicated carriage of CMV infection together with the matching HLA type. The full study reports these points: Cumulative frequency of public TCR beta family members discriminated carriers of CMV infection plus the relevant HLA type in this cohort and an independent roughly 330-donor cohort. The ex vivo response was dominated by HLA-C-restricted CMV-specific TCR beta clonotypes, which also provided the single most frequent clonotype in two of eight donors.

On this clonotype: Its antigen is unknown. The record has no base qualities; no much larger clone is one base away.

Sequenced using an Illumina HiSeq 1500. The public reads were reanalyzed by TCRdb: fastp trimming at Q25, MiXCR alignment, in-frame beta chains only. Under each unique CDR3 protein, matching rows form one entry showing the most common genes and DNA. The table for this sample lists around 450,000 distinct CDR3 sequences; 11% of them were counted only once. The ten most abundant clones make up about 10% of the sample. V is shortened by 4 bases, J by 2 bases, and the region joining them spans 7 bases. Sequences LNHDA (CDR1) and SQIVND (CDR2) are obtained from the germline V gene (reference sequence). The CDR3 contains 13 residues, cysteine and phenylalanine counted. Kept here is only the CDR3 DNA, which spans 39 bases and is read in frame from base 1.

Sequencing input: PBMCs. Rearrangement joined TRBV19 to TRBJ2-3, with TRBD2 perhaps the D gene, on 6 matching bases. The sequence came from a human donor in good health (CMV status not recorded). Some clones in this sample may be carry-over from other donors' samples. The sequenced DNA is TGTGCCAGTAGTAGGGGGGTCACAGATACGCAGTATTTT. This codes for CASSRGVTDTQYF.